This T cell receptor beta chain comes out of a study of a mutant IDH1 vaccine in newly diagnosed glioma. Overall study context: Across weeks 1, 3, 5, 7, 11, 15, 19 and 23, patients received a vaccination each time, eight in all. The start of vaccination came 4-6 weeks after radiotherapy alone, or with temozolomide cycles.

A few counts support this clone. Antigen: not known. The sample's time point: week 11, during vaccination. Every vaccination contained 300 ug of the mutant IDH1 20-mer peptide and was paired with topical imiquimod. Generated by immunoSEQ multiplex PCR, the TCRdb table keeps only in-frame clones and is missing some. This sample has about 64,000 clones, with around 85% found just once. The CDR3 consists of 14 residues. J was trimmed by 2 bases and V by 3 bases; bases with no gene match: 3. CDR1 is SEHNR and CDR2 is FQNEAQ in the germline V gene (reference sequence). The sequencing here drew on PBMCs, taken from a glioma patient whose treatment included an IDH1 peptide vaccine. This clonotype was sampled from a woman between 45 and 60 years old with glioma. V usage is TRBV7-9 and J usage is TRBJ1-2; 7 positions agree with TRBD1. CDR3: CASSFGTENYGYTF. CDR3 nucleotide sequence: TGTGCCAGCAGCTTTGGGACAGAGAACTATGGCTACACCTTC.